These 15 T cell receptor beta chains were all obtained from the same sample, sequenced in a study of blood T cell repertoires in COVID-19. Assay used: immunoSEQ multiplex PCR; TCRdb lists only in-frame clones, some missing. The data show tens of thousands of clones, with about 81% seen just once and more than 10% held by the top ten. Sequences were obtained from peripheral blood. Receptors originate from a human donor in a cohort sampled during active COVID-19.

CDR3: CASSLEEGLYTGELFF. The CDR3 bases are TGTGCCAGCAGCTTAGAGGAGGGTCTATACACCGGGGAGCTGTTTTTT. The chain joins TRBV7-6 to TRBJ2-2; D is possibly TRBD2 (6 bases). The germline V and J ends were trimmed by 1 base and 3 bases, with 12 bases remaining between them. The CDR3 runs 16 residues. Germline V gene lookup returns CDR1 SGHVS and CDR2 FNYEAQ.

The chain joins TRBV7-9 to TRBJ2-7; 7 bases agree with TRBD1. Germline V CDR1 and CDR2: SEHNR, FQNEAQ (reference sequence). The CDR3 has 13 amino acids. The V segment lost 4 bases and the J segment 4 bases; nucleotides outside the gene matches: 4. Here the CDR3 DNA reads TGTGCCAGCAGCTCGGGACAGTGGTACGAGCAGTACTTC. Its protein product is CASSSGQWYEQYF. The full variable domain, its missing parts supplied by reference TRBV7-9 and TRBJ2-7, is DTGVSQNPRHKITKRGQNVTFRCDPISEHNRLYWYRQTLGQGPEFLTYFQNEAQLEKSRLLSDRFSAERPKGSFSTLEIQRTEQGDSAMYLCASSSGQWYEQYFGPGTRLTVT.

The V and J genes are TRBV14 and TRBJ2-1, with TRBD1 matching 7 bases. With V trimmed by 1 base and J by 3 bases, 3 bases remained unmatched. The CDR3 length is 15 residues. Germline assignment: CDR1 SGHDN and CDR2 FVKESK. Here the CDR3 reads CASSQGDRNYNEQFF. The CDR3 nucleotides are TGTGCCAGCAGCCAAGGGGACAGAAACTACAATGAGCAGTTCTTC.

The chain uses TRBV30 and TRBJ2-7, with no clear D. This CDR3 has 11 amino acids. Trimming took 5 bases from V and 4 from J, leaving 9 bases between them. CDR1 is GTSNPN and CDR2 is SVGIG in the germline V gene (reference sequence). Here the CDR3 reads CAWGRLYEQYF. CDR3 coding DNA: TGTGCCTGGGGACGGTTATACGAGCAGTACTTC. Looking up the rest from reference TRBV30 and TRBJ2-7 gives the full variable domain: SQTIHQWPATLVQPVGSPLSLECTVEGTSNPNLYWYRQAAGRGLQLLFYSVGIGQISSEVPQNLSASRPQDRQFILSSKKLLLSDSGFYLCAWGRLYEQYFGPGTRLTVT.

The chain combines TRBV4-3 with TRBJ1-1; 9 bases are shared with TRBD1. V was clipped by 4 bases and J by 4 bases; unmatched bases: 10. This CDR3 comprises 16 residues. CDR1 LGHNA and CDR2 YSLEER come from the germline V gene. This chain's CDR3 is CASSPVTGQGSTEAFF. The CDR3 region has the DNA TGCGCCAGCAGCCCAGTTACCGGACAGGGGAGCACTGAAGCTTTCTTT.

The rearrangement joins TRBV7-2 to TRBJ2-2; possible D gene TRBD2, 5 bases. The CDR3 covers 16 residues. Germline CDR1 reads SGHTA; CDR2 reads FQGNSA. Trimming shortened V by 7 bases and J by 1 base, and 16 bases separated the two germline ends. The CDR3 loop is CASTSPTTRNTGELFF. In DNA, the CDR3 is TGTGCCAGCACCTCACCGACTACCAGGAACACCGGGGAGCTGTTTTTT.

The count of this clone is one. The chain combines TRBV9 with TRBJ2-6; D possibly corresponds to TRBD2 (5 bases). The CDR3 spans 15 residues. V was clipped by 0 bases and J by 2 bases, with 6 bases between them. CDR1 SGDLS and CDR2 YYNGEE come from the germline V gene. The CDR3 DNA follows: TGTGCCAGCAGCGTAGCGGGGACTGGGGCCAACGTCCTGACTTTC. It codes for CASSVAGTGANVLTF.

This clone showed up just once. The chain carries TRBV5-5 and TRBJ1-5, with D maybe TRBD1 (6 bases). The CDR3 has 13 amino acids. With 5 bases removed from V and 0 bases from J, the gap between germline ends came to 6 bases. Germline assignment: CDR1 SGHKS and CDR2 YYEKEE (reference sequence). The CDR3 is CASRQGSNQPQHF. CDR3 DNA sequence: TGTGCCAGCAGACAGGGTAGCAATCAGCCCCAGCATTTT.

The count of this clone is one. The V gene is TRBV19, the J gene TRBJ1-2; D perhaps matches TRBD1 (6 bases). V was trimmed by 5 bases and J by 3 bases, leaving 13 bases between them. The CDR3 runs 14 residues. From germline, CDR1 is LNHDA and CDR2 SQIVND (reference sequence). The CDR3 is CASSGGGVDYGYTF. CDR3 nucleotides: TGTGCCAGTAGTGGGGGGGGCGTCGACTATGGCTACACCTTC.

The V and J genes are TRBV7-6 and TRBJ2-2; no reliable D call. V was shortened by 7 bases and J by 5 bases, with 11 bases between the two germline ends. The CDR3 totals 13 residues. Germline V lookup: CDR1 SGHVS, CDR2 FNYEAQ. Here the CDR3 DNA reads TGTGCCAGCATAGAGTCATTGACCGGGGAGCTGTTTTTT. Amino acid sequence: CASIESLTGELFF.

The chain employs TRBV7-2 and TRBJ2-5, with no clear D. The CDR3 runs 12 residues. V lost 2 bases and J 7 bases, leaving 8 bases between the germline ends. Germline V CDR1 and CDR2: SGHTA, FQGNSA. CDR3 protein: CASSLSGGTQYF. For the CDR3, the DNA is TGTGCCAGCAGCTTATCGGGTGGGACCCAGTACTTC. Full variable domain (rest looked up from reference TRBV7-2 and TRBJ2-5): GAGVSQSPSNKVTEKGKDVELRCDPISGHTALYWYRQSLGQGLEFLIYFQGNSAPDKSGLPSDRFSAERTGGSVSTLTIQRTQQEDSAVYLCASSLSGGTQYFGPGTRLLVL.

V and J are TRBV13 and TRBJ1-3; the D gene is possibly TRBD1 (6 bases). The CDR3 loop spans 16 amino acids. The germline V and J ends were trimmed by 5 bases and 6 bases, with 20 bases remaining between them. Germline V gene data show CDR1 as PRHDT and CDR2 as FYEKMQ (reference sequence). In DNA, the CDR3 is TGTGCCAGCAGCCTTAGGGGCAGGGGAAAGGAAAACACCATATATTTT. Its protein product is CASSLRGRGKENTIYF.

Written as DNA, the CDR3 is TGTGCCACCAGCACCGGGAACACTGAAGCTTTCTTT. It translates to CATSTGNTEAFF. The chain has TRBV15 and TRBJ1-1; D not resolved. CDR1 and CDR2 (germline): LNHNV, YYDKDF (reference sequence). The V end lost 4 bases, the J end lost 1 base, and 4 bases lay between the germline ends. The CDR3 runs to 12 residues.

The rearrangement joins TRBV9 to TRBJ1-2, with D perhaps TRBD1 (5 bases). The CDR3 spans 13 residues. Germline CDR1 is SGDLS and CDR2 is YYNGEE. The V gene lost 6 bases and the J gene lost 6 bases, with 15 bases spanning the gap. The CDR3 protein is CASTPWGGDGYTF. CDR3 DNA sequence: TGTGCCAGCACCCCCTGGGGGGGGGATGGCTACACCTTC. Combining the CDR3 with reference TRBV9 and TRBJ1-2 gives the whole variable domain DSGVTQTPKHLITATGQRVTLRCSPRSGDLSVYWYQQSLDQGLQFLIQYYNGEERAKGNILERFSAQQFPDLHSELNLSSLELGDSALYFCASTPWGGDGYTFGSGTRLTVV.

This chain joins TRBV11-2 and TRBJ1-3, with a possible D match to TRBD1 (6 bases). CDR3 length: 15 residues. The V end was cut by 1 base, the J end by 6 bases, with 13 bases between. Germline CDR1 is SGHAT and CDR2 is FQNNGV. The chain's CDR3 is CASSLGAGDENTIYF. The CDR3, as DNA: TGTGCCAGCAGCTTAGGGGCAGGGGACGAAAACACCATATATTTT.